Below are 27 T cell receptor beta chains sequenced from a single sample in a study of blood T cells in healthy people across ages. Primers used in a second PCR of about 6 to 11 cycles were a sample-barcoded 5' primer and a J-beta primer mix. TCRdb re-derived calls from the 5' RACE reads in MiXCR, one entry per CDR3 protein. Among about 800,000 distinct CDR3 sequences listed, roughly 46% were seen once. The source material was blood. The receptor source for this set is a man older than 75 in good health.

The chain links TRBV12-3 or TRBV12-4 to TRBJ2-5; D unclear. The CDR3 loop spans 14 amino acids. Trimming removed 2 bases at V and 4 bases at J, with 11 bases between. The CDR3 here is CASSLSSLGETQYF. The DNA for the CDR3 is TGTGCCAGCAGTTTAAGCTCGCTGGGAGAGACCCAGTACTTC.

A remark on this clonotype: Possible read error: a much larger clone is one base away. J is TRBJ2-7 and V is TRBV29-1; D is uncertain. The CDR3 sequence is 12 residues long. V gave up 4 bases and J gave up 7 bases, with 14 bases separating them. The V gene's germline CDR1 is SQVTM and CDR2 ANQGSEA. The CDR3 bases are TGCAGCGTTGCCCCCACTCACAATGAGCAGTACTTC. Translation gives CSVAPTHNEQYF.

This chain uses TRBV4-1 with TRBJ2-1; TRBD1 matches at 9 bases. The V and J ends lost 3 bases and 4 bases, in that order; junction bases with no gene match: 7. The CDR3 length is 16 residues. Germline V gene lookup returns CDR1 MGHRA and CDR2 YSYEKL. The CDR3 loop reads CASSHLGGQGYNEQFF. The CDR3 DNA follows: TGCGCCAGCAGCCACTTGGGGGGACAGGGATACAATGAGCAGTTCTTC.

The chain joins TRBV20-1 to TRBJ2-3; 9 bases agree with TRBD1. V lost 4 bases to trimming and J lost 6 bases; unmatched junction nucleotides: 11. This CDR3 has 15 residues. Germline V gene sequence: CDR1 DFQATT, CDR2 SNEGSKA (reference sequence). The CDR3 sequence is CSAIAMGTGKDTQYF. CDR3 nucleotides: TGCAGTGCTATTGCGATGGGGACAGGGAAGGATACGCAGTATTTT.

Written as DNA, the CDR3 is TGTGCCAGCAGGGGGGACCTGACAGGGGGCTTTTCAGAGACCCAGTACTTC. It codes for CASRGDLTGGFSETQYF. This chain joins TRBV25-1 and TRBJ2-5, with TRBD1 matching over 10 bases. Losses at the gene ends were 6 bases for V and 4 bases for J; bases not matched to a gene: 14. The germline gives CDR1 MGHDK, CDR2 SYGVNS. The CDR3 has 17 residues.

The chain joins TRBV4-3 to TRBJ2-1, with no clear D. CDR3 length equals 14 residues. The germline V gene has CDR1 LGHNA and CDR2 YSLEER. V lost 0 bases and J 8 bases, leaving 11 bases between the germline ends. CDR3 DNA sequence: TGCGCCAGCAGCCAAGACTTCCGGGTCGATGAGCAGTTCTTC. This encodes CASSQDFRVDEQFF.

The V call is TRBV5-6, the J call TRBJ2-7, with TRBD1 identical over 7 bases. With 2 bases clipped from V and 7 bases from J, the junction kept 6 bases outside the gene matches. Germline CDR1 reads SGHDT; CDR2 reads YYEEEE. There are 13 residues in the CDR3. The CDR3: CASSLQGTDEQYF. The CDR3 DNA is TGTGCCAGCAGCTTACAGGGGACAGATGAGCAGTACTTC.

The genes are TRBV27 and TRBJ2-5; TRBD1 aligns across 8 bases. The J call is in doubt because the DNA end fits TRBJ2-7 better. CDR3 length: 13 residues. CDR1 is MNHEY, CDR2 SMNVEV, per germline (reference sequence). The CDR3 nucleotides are TGTGCCAGCTCCCGGACAGGGAGGTGCGAGCAGTACTTC. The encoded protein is CASSRTGRCEQYF.

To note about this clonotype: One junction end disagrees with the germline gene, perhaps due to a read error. CDR3 in amino acids: CTSWPGLAPSTDTQYF. The CDR3 DNA follows: TGTACCAGCTGGCCGGGACTAGCACCGAGCACAGATACGCAGTATTTT. V gene TRBV28 combines with J gene TRBJ2-3, with 9 bases aligning to TRBD2. Germline V CDR1 and CDR2: MDHEN, SYDVKM. The CDR3 is made up of 16 amino acids.

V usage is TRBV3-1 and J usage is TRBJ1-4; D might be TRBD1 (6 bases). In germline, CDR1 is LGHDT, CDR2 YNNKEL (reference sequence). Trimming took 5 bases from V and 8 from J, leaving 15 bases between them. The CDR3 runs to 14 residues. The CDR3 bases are TGTGCCAGCAGCATGAGGGGGGTAGCCGAAAAACTGTTTTTT. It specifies CASSMRGVAEKLFF.

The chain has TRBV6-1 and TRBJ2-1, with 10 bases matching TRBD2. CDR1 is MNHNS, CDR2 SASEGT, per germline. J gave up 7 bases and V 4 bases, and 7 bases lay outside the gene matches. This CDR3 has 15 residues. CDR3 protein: CASSVSGGAVNEQFF. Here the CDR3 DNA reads TGTGCCAGCAGTGTAAGCGGGGGGGCGGTTAATGAGCAGTTCTTC.

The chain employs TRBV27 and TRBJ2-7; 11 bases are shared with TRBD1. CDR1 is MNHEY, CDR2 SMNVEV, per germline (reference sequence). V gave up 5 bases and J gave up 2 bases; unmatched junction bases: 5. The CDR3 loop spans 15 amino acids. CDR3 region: CASSPVGQGAYEQYF. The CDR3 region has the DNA TGTGCCAGCAGTCCAGTGGGACAGGGGGCCTACGAGCAGTACTTC.

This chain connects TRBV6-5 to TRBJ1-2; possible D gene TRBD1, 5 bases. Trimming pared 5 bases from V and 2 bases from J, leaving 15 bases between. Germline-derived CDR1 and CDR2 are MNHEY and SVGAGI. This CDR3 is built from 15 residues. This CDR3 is CASSPAPTENYGYTF. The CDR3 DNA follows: TGTGCCAGCAGTCCGGCCCCGACAGAAAACTATGGCTACACCTTC.

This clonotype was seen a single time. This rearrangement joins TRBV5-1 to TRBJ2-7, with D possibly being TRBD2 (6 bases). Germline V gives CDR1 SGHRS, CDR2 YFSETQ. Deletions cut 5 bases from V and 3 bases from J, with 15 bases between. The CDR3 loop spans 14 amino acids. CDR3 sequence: CASSPGGVDYEQYF. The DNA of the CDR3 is TGCGCCAGCAGTCCCGGAGGGGTGGACTACGAGCAGTACTTC. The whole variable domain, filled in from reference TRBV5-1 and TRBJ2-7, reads KAGVTQTPRYLIKTRGQQVTLSCSPISGHRSVSWYQQTPGQGLQFLFEYFSETQRNKGNFPGRFSGRQFSNSRSEMNVSTLELGDSALYLCASSPGGVDYEQYFGPGTRLTVT.

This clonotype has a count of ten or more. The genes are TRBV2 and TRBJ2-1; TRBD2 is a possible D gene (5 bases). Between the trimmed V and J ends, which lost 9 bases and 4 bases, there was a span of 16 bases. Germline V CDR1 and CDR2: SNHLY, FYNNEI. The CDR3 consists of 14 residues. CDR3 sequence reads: CASQNPAEYNEQFF. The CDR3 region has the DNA TGTGCCAGTCAAAATCCAGCGGAGTACAATGAGCAGTTCTTC.

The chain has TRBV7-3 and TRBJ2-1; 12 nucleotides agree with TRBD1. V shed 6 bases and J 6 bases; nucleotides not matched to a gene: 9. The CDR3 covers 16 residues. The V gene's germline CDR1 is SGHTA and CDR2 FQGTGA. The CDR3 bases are TGTGCCAGCAGTTACACCCGGGACAGGGGGCTCAATGAGCAGTTCTTC. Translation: CASSYTRDRGLNEQFF.

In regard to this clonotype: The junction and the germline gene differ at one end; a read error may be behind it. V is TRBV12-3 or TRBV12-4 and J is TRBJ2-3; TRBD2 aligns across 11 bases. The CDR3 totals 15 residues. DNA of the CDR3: TGTGCCAGCAGTATAGCGGGAGGGAGAACAGATGTGCAGTATTTT. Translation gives CASSIAGGRTDVQYF.

CDR3 region: CSAHRGHPGHNEQFF. CDR3 sequence (DNA): TGCAGTGCACACAGGGGCCACCCCGGGCACAATGAGCAGTTCTTC. The chain carries TRBV20-1 and TRBJ2-1; TRBD1 matches at 7 bases. The CDR3 is made up of 15 amino acids. The V gene end was trimmed by 6 bases and the J gene end by 5 bases; junction bases not matched to a gene: 13. The germline V gene has CDR1 DFQATT and CDR2 SNEGSKA (reference sequence).

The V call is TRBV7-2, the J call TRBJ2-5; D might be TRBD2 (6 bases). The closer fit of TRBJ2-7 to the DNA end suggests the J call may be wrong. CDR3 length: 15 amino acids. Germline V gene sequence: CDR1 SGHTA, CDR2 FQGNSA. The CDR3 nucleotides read TGTGCCAGCAGCTTAGGTCTCGCTAGCGCCTACGAGCAGTACTTC. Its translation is CASSLGLASAYEQYF.

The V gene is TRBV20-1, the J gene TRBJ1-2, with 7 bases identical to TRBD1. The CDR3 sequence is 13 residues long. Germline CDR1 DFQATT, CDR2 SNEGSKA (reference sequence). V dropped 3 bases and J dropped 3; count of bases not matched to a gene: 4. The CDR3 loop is CSASTGTDYGYTF. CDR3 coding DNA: TGCAGTGCTAGTACCGGGACAGACTATGGCTACACCTTC.

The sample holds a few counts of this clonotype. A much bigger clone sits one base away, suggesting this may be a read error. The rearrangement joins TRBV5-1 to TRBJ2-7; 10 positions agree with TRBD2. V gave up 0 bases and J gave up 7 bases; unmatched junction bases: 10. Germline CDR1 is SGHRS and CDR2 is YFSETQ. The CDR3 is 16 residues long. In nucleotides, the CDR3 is TGCGCCAGCAGCTTGGTCCTAGCGGGAGCCCGAGGTGAGCAGTACTTC. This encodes CASSLVLAGARGEQYF.

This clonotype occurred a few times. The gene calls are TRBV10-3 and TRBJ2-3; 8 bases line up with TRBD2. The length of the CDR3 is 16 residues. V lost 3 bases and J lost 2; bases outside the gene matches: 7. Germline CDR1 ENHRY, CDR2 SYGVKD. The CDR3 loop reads CAISDERERNTDTQYF. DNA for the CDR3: TGTGCCATCAGTGATGAGCGGGAGAGGAACACAGATACGCAGTATTTT.

This CDR3 reads CSVESPRTYEQYF. The CDR3 region has the DNA TGCAGCGTTGAGAGTCCCAGAACCTACGAGCAGTACTTC. The chain employs TRBV29-1 and TRBJ2-7; the D is unclear. Looked up from germline, CDR1 is SQVTM and CDR2 is ANQGSEA. The CDR3 is 13 residues long. Trimming pared 3 bases from V and 2 bases from J, leaving 11 bases between.

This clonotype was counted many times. CDR3 amino acids: CASSLALTSGRAGEQYF. The CDR3 coding sequence is TGTGCCAGCAGCTTAGCGCTGACTAGCGGGAGGGCCGGGGAGCAGTACTTC. The chain employs TRBV7-2 and TRBJ2-7; 14 bases fit TRBD2. CDR1 is SGHTA, CDR2 FQGNSA, per germline. The V segment lost 0 bases and the J segment 7 bases; nucleotides outside the gene matches: 8. The CDR3 is 17 amino acids.

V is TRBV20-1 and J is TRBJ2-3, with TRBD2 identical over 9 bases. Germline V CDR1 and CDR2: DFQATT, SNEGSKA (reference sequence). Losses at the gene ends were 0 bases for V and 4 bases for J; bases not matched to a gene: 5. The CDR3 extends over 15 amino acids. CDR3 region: CSAREVAGAPDTQYF. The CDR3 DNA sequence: TGCAGTGCTAGAGAGGTAGCGGGAGCCCCAGATACGCAGTATTTT.

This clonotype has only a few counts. For the CDR3, the DNA is TGTGCCAGCAGCAGGCGGCGGGAGATGGGTACGCAGTATTTT. Its protein product is CASSRRREMGTQYF. The chain employs TRBV7-8 and TRBJ2-3; 7 bases map to TRBD2. The V gene end was trimmed by 5 bases and the J gene end by 8 bases; junction bases not matched to a gene: 10. The CDR3 has 14 residues. CDR1 SGHVS and CDR2 FQNEAQ come from the germline V gene.

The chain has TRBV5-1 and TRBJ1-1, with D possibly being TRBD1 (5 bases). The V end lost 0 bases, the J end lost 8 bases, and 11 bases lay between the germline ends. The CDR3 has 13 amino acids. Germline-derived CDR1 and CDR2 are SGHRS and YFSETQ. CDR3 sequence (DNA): TGCGCCAGCAGCTTGGCGGAAAACAGGGAAGCTTTCTTT. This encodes CASSLAENREAFF. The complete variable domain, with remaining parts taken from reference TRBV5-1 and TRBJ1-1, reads KAGVTQTPRYLIKTRGQQVTLSCSPISGHRSVSWYQQTPGQGLQFLFEYFSETQRNKGNFPGRFSGRQFSNSRSEMNVSTLELGDSALYLCASSLAENREAFFGQGTRLTVV.